This TCR beta chain was observed in a study of type 1 and type 2 diabetes patients. On the study more broadly: T cells were magnetically sorted from PBMCs as CD4+ or CD8+ subsets.

Genomic DNA was the PCR template. Amplification of the beta chain CDR3 used 30 forward and 13 reverse multiplex primers. In TCRdb, the multiplex PCR reads were re-called with MiXCR into one record per CDR3 protein. The table records about 250,000 distinct CDR3 sequences, 45% to 60% of them present only once. Between the trimmed V and J ends, which lost 2 bases and 1 base, there was a span of 8 bases. The CDR3 sequence is 14 residues long. Germline-derived CDR1 and CDR2 are MNHEY and SMNVEV (reference sequence). The chain links TRBV27 to TRBJ2-5; weak D call: TRBD1 (6 bases). This sequence originates from a man in his late teens or twenties with type 2 diabetes. Sequencing was performed on peripheral blood mononuclear cells (PBMCs). This CDR3 reads CASSLQTGQETQYF. As DNA, the CDR3 is TGTGCCAGCAGTTTACAGACAGGCCAAGAGACCCAGTACTTC.